The 15 T cell receptor beta chains given below trace back to one sample, sequenced in a study of type 1 regulatory T cells. The study, taken as a whole, reports: Compared with non-type 1 regulatory T cells, type 1 regulatory T cells showed a more restricted TCR repertoire.

Antigen specificity for these receptors is unknown. TCRdb independently ran MiXCR on the reads; one entry per CDR3 protein. The sample has tens of thousands of distinct CDR3 sequences; about 20% are singletons. Sample: cultured type 1 regulatory T (Tr1) cells, either the whole culture or a sorted fraction (not recorded which). These receptors all stem from a human donor in good health.

This clonotype showed up many times. J is TRBJ2-5 and V is TRBV18, with 9 bases that match TRBD2. The germline gives CDR1 KGHSH, CDR2 LQKENI. The CDR3 totals 14 residues. The V and J ends lost 6 bases and 5 bases, in that order; junction bases with no gene match: 7. CDR3 protein: CASSMSSGTETQYF. Written as DNA, the CDR3 is TGTGCCAGCTCGATGTCTAGCGGGACCGAGACCCAGTACTTC.

The chain couples TRBV28 to TRBJ2-5; 7 nucleotides line up with TRBD1. Germline CDR1 MDHEN, CDR2 SYDVKM. After removal of 5 bases from V and 3 bases from J, the junction contained 9 bases not matched to a gene. This CDR3 region has 15 residues. In DNA form, the CDR3 reads TGTGCCAGCAGTCAAACAGGGGAGTTCAAAGAGACCCAGTACTTC. It specifies CASSQTGEFKETQYF.

The chain joins TRBV30 to TRBJ2-1; 7 nucleotides line up with TRBD2. V gave up 1 base and J gave up 2 bases; unmatched junction bases: 2. The CDR3 sequence is 14 residues long. From germline, CDR1 is GTSNPN and CDR2 SVGIG (reference sequence). Here the CDR3 DNA reads TGTGCCTGGAGTGCGACTAGCCCCTACAATGAGCAGTTCTTC. It yields the protein CAWSATSPYNEQFF.

The chain uses TRBV19 and TRBJ2-1; the D is unclear. The CDR3 is 10 amino acids. V was cut by 7 bases and J by 8 bases, with 6 bases left in between. CDR1 is LNHDA and CDR2 is SQIVND in the germline V gene (reference sequence). CDR3 sequence: CASTSYEQFF. CDR3 bases: TGTGCCAGTACGAGCTATGAGCAGTTCTTC.

The chain combines TRBV20-1 with TRBJ2-7; the D gene is possibly TRBD2 (6 bases). Trimming took 2 bases from V and 0 from J, leaving 14 bases between them. Germline CDR1 DFQATT, CDR2 SNEGSKA (reference sequence). The CDR3 consists of 15 residues. The DNA for the CDR3 is TGCAGTGCTAGATCGGCGGGAAGAAGCTCCTACGAGCAGTACTTC. Translated: CSARSAGRSSYEQYF.

This sequence joins TRBV5-1 and TRBJ2-3; 10 nucleotides match TRBD2. The CDR3 length is 13 residues. V was pared by 5 bases and J by 6 bases, with 3 bases of the junction left unmatched. Germline CDR1 is SGHRS and CDR2 is YFSETQ. The CDR3 here is CASRLTSGDTQYF. The CDR3 DNA follows: TGCGCCAGCAGACTGACTAGCGGGGATACGCAGTATTTT.

The CDR3 DNA sequence: TGCAGTGCTAGAGATGGGGCGGGAGTTGAAGAGCAGTACTTC. Translating gives CSARDGAGVEEQYF. The chain uses TRBV20-1 and TRBJ2-7; 7 bases match TRBD2. Germline assignment: CDR1 DFQATT and CDR2 SNEGSKA (reference sequence). The length of the CDR3 is 14 residues. V shed 0 bases, J shed 7 bases, and the junction held 9 bases outside the gene matches.

This chain's CDR3 is CASSQSGQGAFGELFF. CDR3 bases: TGTGCCAGCAGCCAAAGTGGACAGGGGGCATTCGGGGAGCTGTTTTTT. V is TRBV14 and J is TRBJ2-2; 11 nucleotides match TRBD1. The CDR3 loop spans 16 amino acids. The V and J ends lost 2 bases and 7 bases, in that order; junction bases with no gene match: 6. The V gene's germline CDR1 is SGHDN and CDR2 FVKESK. Full variable domain (outside the CDR3, taken from reference TRBV14 and TRBJ2-2): EAGVTQFPSHSVIEKGQTVTLRCDPISGHDNLYWYRRVMGKEIKFLLHFVKESKQDESGMPNNRFLAERTGGTYSTLKVQPAELEDSGVYFCASSQSGQGAFGELFFGEGSRLTVL.

The genes are TRBV6-1 and TRBJ1-2; a possible D gene is TRBD1 (5 bases). With 7 bases removed from V and 2 bases from J, the gap between germline ends came to 8 bases. The germline gives CDR1 MNHNS, CDR2 SASEGT. The CDR3 covers 12 residues. The CDR3, as DNA: TGTGCCAGCAATCCAGGGAACTATGGCTACACCTTC. Its protein product is CASNPGNYGYTF.

This clonotype appeared many times. The V gene is TRBV5-1, the J gene TRBJ2-3; D possibly uses TRBD1 or TRBD2 (6 bases each). Deletions cut 2 bases from V and 4 bases from J, with 8 bases between. Germline lookup yields CDR1 SGHRS and CDR2 YFSETQ. CDR3 length equals 13 residues. The CDR3 region has the DNA TGCGCCAGCAGCTTTAGGGGGGCAGATACGCAGTATTTT. Translated, it gives CASSFRGADTQYF.

This rearrangement joins TRBV5-1 to TRBJ2-2; D gene uncertain. Per the germline V gene, CDR1 is SGHRS and CDR2 is YFSETQ. The V gene lost 2 bases and the J gene lost 3 bases, with 11 bases spanning the gap. The CDR3 is 15 residues long. CDR3 bases: TGCGCCAGCAGCTTTAGGAGCCGTGACACCGGGGAGCTGTTTTTT. It specifies CASSFRSRDTGELFF.

Only a few counts were recorded for this clonotype. This sequence joins TRBV7-2 and TRBJ2-3; possible D gene TRBD1, 5 bases. Trimming took 3 bases from V and 6 from J, leaving 7 bases between them. This CDR3 spans 12 amino acids. The germline gives CDR1 SGHTA, CDR2 FQGNSA. The CDR3 sequence is CASSFYRDTQYF. For the CDR3, the DNA is TGTGCCAGCAGCTTCTACAGGGATACGCAGTATTTT.

The table lists this clonotype with many counts. The chain links TRBV7-2 to TRBJ2-7; TRBD1 might be the D (6 bases). Germline V CDR1 and CDR2: SGHTA, FQGNSA. Trimming removed 3 bases from V and 2 bases from J, with 11 bases in between. This CDR3 spans 14 amino acids. The CDR3 sequence is CASSLNGQTYEQYF. The CDR3 bases are TGTGCCAGCAGCTTGAACGGACAGACCTACGAGCAGTACTTC.

The CDR3 here is CASSLQGAGNQPQHF. CDR3 sequence (DNA): TGCGCCAGCAGCTTGCAGGGGGCCGGCAATCAGCCCCAGCATTTT. The genes are TRBV5-1 and TRBJ1-5, with TRBD1 matching 8 bases. Germline V gene sequence: CDR1 SGHRS, CDR2 YFSETQ. This CDR3 spans 15 amino acids. With 1 base clipped from V and 2 bases from J, the junction kept 2 bases outside the gene matches.

V gene TRBV29-1 combines with J gene TRBJ1-3; 7 bases are a match to TRBD1. CDR1 and CDR2 from the germline V gene are SQVTM and ANQGSEA. The junction had 9 bases not matched to a gene; V was cut back by 6 bases and J by 4 bases. The CDR3 is 14 residues long. The CDR3 coding sequence is TGCAGCGTCGCCAACAGGGGCTACGGAAACACCATATATTTT. As protein: CSVANRGYGNTIYF.